The 17 T cell receptor beta chains in this list originate from one sample, sequenced in a study of technical replicates of blood from several donors. TCRdb's table, derived via immunoSEQ multiplex PCR, lists solely in-frame clones and lacks some. The sample lists some 85,000 clones, about 96% seen once, with 0.3% to 0.35% in the top ten. Input material: T cells isolated from PBMCs. The receptors were gathered from a human donor in good health.

The chain has TRBV18 and TRBJ1-1, with D uncertain. The CDR3 spans 15 residues. V was clipped by 6 bases and J by 5 bases, with 19 bases between them. Per the germline V gene, CDR1 is KGHSH and CDR2 is LQKENI. The CDR3 sequence is CASSPPVASETEAFF. CDR3 in DNA: TGTGCCAGCTCTCCCCCCGTGGCCAGTGAAACTGAAGCTTTCTTT.

V gene TRBV6-5 combines with J gene TRBJ1-2, with D unresolved. The CDR3 is 15 residues long. The V end lost 2 bases, the J end lost 5 bases, and 15 bases lay between the germline ends. Germline CDR1 reads MNHEY; CDR2 reads SVGAGI. The CDR3 DNA reads TGTGCCAGCAGTTACGGTTCGGGAGCCTCGTATGGCTACACCTTC. It specifies CASSYGSGASYGYTF.

The chain recombines TRBV15 with TRBJ1-5, with 10 bases aligning to TRBD1. The CDR3 runs 16 residues. The germline gives CDR1 LNHNV, CDR2 YYDKDF (reference sequence). V shed 1 base and J 4 bases; nucleotides not matched to a gene: 4. The CDR3 sequence is CATSRGQGAGNQPQHF. DNA of the CDR3: TGTGCCACCAGCAGAGGACAGGGGGCTGGAAATCAGCCCCAGCATTTT. Together with reference TRBV15 and TRBJ1-5, the CDR3 gives the full variable domain: DAMVIQNPRYQVTQFGKPVTLSCSQTLNHNVMYWYQQKSSQAPKLLFHYYDKDFNNEADTPDNFQSRRPNTSFCFLDIRSPGLGDTAMYLCATSRGQGAGNQPQHFGDGTRLSIL.

V is TRBV7-9 and J is TRBJ1-1; a weak D match, TRBD1 (5 bases). Germline lookup yields CDR1 SEHNR and CDR2 FQNEAQ (reference sequence). V was clipped by 0 bases and J by 1 base, with 12 bases between them. The CDR3 is 16 residues long. In DNA, the CDR3 is TGTGCCAGCAGCTTAGCCAGGGATGGCGCGAACACTGAAGCTTTCTTT. This sequence encodes CASSLARDGANTEAFF.

The rearrangement uses TRBV2 and TRBJ2-1; TRBD1 agrees at 7 bases. The length of the CDR3 is 18 residues. CDR1 and CDR2 from the germline V gene are SNHLY and FYNNEI. V gave up 6 bases and J gave up 7 bases; unmatched junction bases: 21. The CDR3 bases are TGTGCCAGCAGCCGGACAGGCGTACCATTTGATACAATGAATGAGCAGTTCTTC. Translated: CASSRTGVPFDTMNEQFF.

This rearrangement joins TRBV19 to TRBJ1-2; the match to TRBD1 covers 10 bases. This CDR3 region has 12 residues. The germline V gene encodes CDR1 LNHDA and CDR2 SQIVND (reference sequence). The V gene end was trimmed by 6 bases and the J gene end by 8 bases; junction bases not matched to a gene: 3. The CDR3 sequence is CASRTGGGGYTF. DNA of the CDR3: TGTGCCAGTAGGACAGGGGGCGGAGGCTACACCTTC.

This sequence joins TRBV4-3 and TRBJ2-2; unclear D gene. The CDR3 sequence is 12 residues long. V lost 2 bases and J lost 6, with 4 bases in between. CDR1 and CDR2 from the germline V gene are LGHNA and YSLEER. The chain's CDR3 is CASSQLSGELFF. CDR3 DNA: TGCGCCAGCAGCCAACTGTCCGGGGAGCTGTTTTTT.

CDR3 nucleotides: TGTGCCAGCAGTGACCCGCCTAACAAAAACATTCAGTACTTC. Residues: CASSDPPNKNIQYF. V gene TRBV6-1 combines with J gene TRBJ2-4; no definite D call. Germline CDR1 and CDR2: MNHNS and SASEGT. The CDR3 is 14 residues long. Trimming removed 3 bases at V and 3 bases at J, with 9 bases between.

The J gene is TRBJ2-4, the V gene TRBV27; 9 bases are a match to TRBD1. V shed 4 bases, J shed 8 bases, and the junction held 3 bases outside the gene matches. Germline V gives CDR1 MNHEY, CDR2 SMNVEV (reference sequence). This CDR3 comprises 13 residues. The CDR3 is CASSWGQGDIQYF. The CDR3 coding sequence is TGTGCCAGCAGTTGGGGACAGGGTGACATTCAGTACTTC.

V gene TRBV5-1 combines with J gene TRBJ2-6, with D possibly matching TRBD2 (5 bases). Per germline, CDR1 SGHRS and CDR2 YFSETQ. Trimming left V 4 bases short and J 6 bases short, with 17 bases between. This CDR3 comprises 16 residues. CDR3 sequence: CASSALGGGKANVLTF. CDR3 DNA: TGCGCCAGCAGCGCCCTAGGAGGTGGTAAGGCCAACGTCCTGACTTTC.

The V gene is TRBV6-5, the J gene TRBJ1-1; 7 bases line up with TRBD1. The V segment lost 6 bases and the J segment 1 base; nucleotides outside the gene matches: 2. The CDR3 consists of 13 residues. CDR1 MNHEY and CDR2 SVGAGI come from the germline V gene. The CDR3 is CASRWTGNTEAFF. The CDR3 bases are TGTGCCAGCAGGTGGACAGGGAACACTGAAGCTTTCTTT.

The rearrangement joins TRBV5-6 to TRBJ2-2; D may be TRBD2 (5 bases). V was trimmed by 4 bases and J by 2 bases, leaving 15 bases between them. Germline CDR1 and CDR2: SGHDT and YYEEEE. The CDR3 length is 16 residues. DNA of the CDR3: TGTGCCAGCAGCCATGAGCTGGGGAGTAACACCGGGGAGCTGTTTTTT. Its translation is CASSHELGSNTGELFF.

This chain links TRBV7-2 with TRBJ2-1, with 8 bases lining up with TRBD2. This CDR3 region has 15 residues. CDR1 and CDR2 (germline): SGHTA, FQGNSA. The V and J ends lost 5 bases and 7 bases, in that order; junction bases with no gene match: 10. The CDR3 reads CASSATSGNLNEQFF. For the CDR3, the DNA is TGTGCCAGCAGCGCTACTAGCGGAAATCTTAATGAGCAGTTCTTC.

This rearrangement joins TRBV6-1 to TRBJ1-2, with D possibly being TRBD1 (6 bases). The V gene's germline CDR1 is MNHNS and CDR2 SASEGT. The ends were cut back, 5 bases at V and 8 bases at J, with 18 bases in the middle. The CDR3 has 14 residues. The CDR3 DNA reads as TGTGCCAGCAGTCCCTTAGGGACACCGAGGGGCTACACCTTC. This codes for CASSPLGTPRGYTF.

This sequence joins TRBV6-5 and TRBJ2-7; TRBD2 might be the D (6 bases). This CDR3 spans 12 amino acids. V was pared by 5 bases and J by 4 bases, with 9 bases between. The germline gives CDR1 MNHEY, CDR2 SVGAGI. The CDR3 here is CASSIGGYEQYF. CDR3 in DNA: TGTGCCAGCAGTATTGGGGGGTACGAGCAGTACTTC.

The chain carries TRBV4-1 and TRBJ2-1; TRBD1 might be the D (6 bases). V was clipped by 0 bases and J by 4 bases, with 13 bases between them. The CDR3 loop spans 16 amino acids. Germline V lookup: CDR1 MGHRA, CDR2 YSYEKL. The CDR3, as DNA: TGCGCCAGCAGCCAAGACGTCCGGGACAAATACAATGAGCAGTTCTTC. Translation gives CASSQDVRDKYNEQFF.

J is TRBJ1-5 and V is TRBV28; 10 nucleotides line up with TRBD1. This CDR3 spans 16 amino acids. Germline CDR1 reads MDHEN; CDR2 reads SYDVKM. V trimming: 6 bases; J trimming: 5 bases; junction bases outside the gene matches: 10. This CDR3 is CASRGTGVWGHQPQHF. The CDR3 nucleotides are TGTGCCAGCAGGGGGACAGGGGTGTGGGGACATCAGCCCCAGCATTTT.